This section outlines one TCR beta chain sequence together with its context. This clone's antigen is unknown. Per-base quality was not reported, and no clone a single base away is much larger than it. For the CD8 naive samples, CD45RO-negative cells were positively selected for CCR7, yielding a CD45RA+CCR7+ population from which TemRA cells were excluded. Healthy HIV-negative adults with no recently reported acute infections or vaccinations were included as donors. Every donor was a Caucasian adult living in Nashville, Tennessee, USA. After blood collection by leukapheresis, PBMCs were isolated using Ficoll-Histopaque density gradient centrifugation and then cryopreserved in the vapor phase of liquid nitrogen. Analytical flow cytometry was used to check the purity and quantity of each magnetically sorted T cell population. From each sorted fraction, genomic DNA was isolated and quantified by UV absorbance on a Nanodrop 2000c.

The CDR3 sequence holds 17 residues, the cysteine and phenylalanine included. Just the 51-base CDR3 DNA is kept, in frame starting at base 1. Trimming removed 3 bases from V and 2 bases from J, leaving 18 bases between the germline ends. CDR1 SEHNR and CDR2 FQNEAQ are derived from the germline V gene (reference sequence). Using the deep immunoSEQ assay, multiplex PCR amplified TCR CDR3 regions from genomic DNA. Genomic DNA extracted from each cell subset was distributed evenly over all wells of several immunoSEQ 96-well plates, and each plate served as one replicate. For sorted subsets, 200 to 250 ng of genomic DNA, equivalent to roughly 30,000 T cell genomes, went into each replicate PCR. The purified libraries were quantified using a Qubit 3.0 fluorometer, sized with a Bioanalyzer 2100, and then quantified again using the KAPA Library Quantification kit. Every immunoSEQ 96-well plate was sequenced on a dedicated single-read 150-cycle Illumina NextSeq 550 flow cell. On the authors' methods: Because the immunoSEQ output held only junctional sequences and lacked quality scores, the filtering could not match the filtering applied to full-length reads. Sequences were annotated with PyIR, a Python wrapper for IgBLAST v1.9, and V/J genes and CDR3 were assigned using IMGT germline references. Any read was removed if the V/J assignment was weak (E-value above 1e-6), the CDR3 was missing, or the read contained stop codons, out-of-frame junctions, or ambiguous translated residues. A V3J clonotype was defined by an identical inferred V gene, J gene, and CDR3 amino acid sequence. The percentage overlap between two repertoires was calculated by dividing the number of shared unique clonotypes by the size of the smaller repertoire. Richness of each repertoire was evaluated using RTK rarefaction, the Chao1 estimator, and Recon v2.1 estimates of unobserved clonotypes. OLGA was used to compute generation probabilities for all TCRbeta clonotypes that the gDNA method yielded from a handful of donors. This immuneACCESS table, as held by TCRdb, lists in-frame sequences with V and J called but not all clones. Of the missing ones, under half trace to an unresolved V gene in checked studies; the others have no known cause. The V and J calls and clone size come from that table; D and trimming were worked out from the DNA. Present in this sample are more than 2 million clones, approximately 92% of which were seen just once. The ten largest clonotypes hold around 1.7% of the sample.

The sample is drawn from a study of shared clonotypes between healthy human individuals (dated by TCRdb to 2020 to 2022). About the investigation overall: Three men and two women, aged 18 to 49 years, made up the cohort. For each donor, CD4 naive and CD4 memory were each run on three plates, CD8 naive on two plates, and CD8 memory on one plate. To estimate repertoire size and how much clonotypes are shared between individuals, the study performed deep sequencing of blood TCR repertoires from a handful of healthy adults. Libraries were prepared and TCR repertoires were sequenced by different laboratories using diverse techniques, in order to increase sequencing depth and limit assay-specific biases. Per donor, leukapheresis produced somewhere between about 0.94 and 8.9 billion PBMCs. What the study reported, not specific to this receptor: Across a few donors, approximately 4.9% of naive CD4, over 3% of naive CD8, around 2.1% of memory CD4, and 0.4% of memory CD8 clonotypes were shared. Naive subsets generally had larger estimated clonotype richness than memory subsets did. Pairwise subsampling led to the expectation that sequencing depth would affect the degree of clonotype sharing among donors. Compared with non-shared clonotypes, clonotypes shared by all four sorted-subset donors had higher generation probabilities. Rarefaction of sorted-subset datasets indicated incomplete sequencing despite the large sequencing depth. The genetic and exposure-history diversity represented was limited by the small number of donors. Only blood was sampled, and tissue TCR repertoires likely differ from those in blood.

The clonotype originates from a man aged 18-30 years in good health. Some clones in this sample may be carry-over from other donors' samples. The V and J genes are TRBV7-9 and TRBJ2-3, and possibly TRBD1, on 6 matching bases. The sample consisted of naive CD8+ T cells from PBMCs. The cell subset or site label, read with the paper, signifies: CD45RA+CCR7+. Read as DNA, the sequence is TGTGCCAGCAGCTTGCCTCTAGTAACAGGGACCACAGATACGCAGTATTTT. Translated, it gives CASSLPLVTGTTDTQYF.